The rows below give T cell receptor beta chains drawn from one sample of a study of T cell responses to AZD1222 COVID-19 vaccine. TCRdb keeps only in-frame clones here, not all; method: immunoSEQ multiplex PCR. The table lists tens of thousands of clones, approximately 80% of them singletons. The sequencing here drew on peripheral blood, taken on day 0 of AZD1222 vaccination. The receptors originated from an adult in good health. Both conserved end residues are part of each CDR3.

CASSQRRANTEAFF	TRBJ1-1	TRBV16
CASSWDREVSDTQYF	TRBJ2-3	TRBV27
CASSLWGDQPQHF	TRBJ1-5	TRBV12-3/TRBV12-4
CASSQQADTQYF	TRBJ2-3	TRBV7-8
CASSLNLAGGSDEQFF	TRBJ2-1	TRBV7-2
CATSADWDSEAFF	TRBJ1-1	TRBV24-1
CATSRDRSYEQYF	TRBJ2-7	TRBV15
CAWNPRLAGAVQFF	TRBJ2-1	TRBV30
CATSGGLNYGYTF	TRBJ1-2	TRBV7-9
CASSLWGAGEKLFF	TRBJ1-4	TRBV5-1
CATSSRWAEPQHF	TRBJ1-5	TRBV15
CASSSPPTANTEAFF	TRBJ1-1	TRBV28
CAARTIQHGELFF	TRBJ2-2	TRBV7-6
CASSLVRDTGEQYF	TRBJ2-7	TRBV11-2
CASSQEGAKNIQYF	TRBJ2-4	TRBV4-2
CASSFLAGGSYNEQFF	TRBJ2-1	TRBV5-1
CASSERGQGEDQPQHF	TRBJ1-5	TRBV21-1
CASSEVLAGPNEQYF	TRBJ2-7	TRBV2
CAWLNWWQGRNTIYF	TRBJ1-3	TRBV30
CASSRNSVSGNTIYF	TRBJ1-3	TRBV6-5
CASSQGERGYTF	TRBJ1-2	TRBV3-1/TRBV3-2
CASSQDASGRDFSSGANVLTF	TRBJ2-6	TRBV4-1
CATDPGENQPQHF	TRBJ1-5	TRBV6-6
CATSDFKGFGYTF	TRBJ1-2	TRBV24-1
CASSLRFGQRLNEQFF	TRBJ2-1	TRBV13
CASSLGVGPDTQYF	TRBJ2-3	TRBV7-9
CASSLAGYSEAFF	TRBJ1-1	TRBV5-6
CASSHSTDTQYF	TRBJ2-3	TRBV3-1/TRBV3-2
CASSLDPTSGRLYEQYF	TRBJ2-7	TRBV13
CASSILGHGYTF	TRBJ1-2	TRBV19
CASSQDWGGGTFGYTF	TRBJ1-2	TRBV3-1/TRBV3-2
CATSRESAARGRSYGYTF	TRBJ1-2	TRBV15
CASSTRIAGDQETQYF	TRBJ2-5	TRBV5-1
CASSPPGTPYNEQFF	TRBJ2-1	TRBV9
CASSLIGTGLSYTF	TRBJ1-2	TRBV28